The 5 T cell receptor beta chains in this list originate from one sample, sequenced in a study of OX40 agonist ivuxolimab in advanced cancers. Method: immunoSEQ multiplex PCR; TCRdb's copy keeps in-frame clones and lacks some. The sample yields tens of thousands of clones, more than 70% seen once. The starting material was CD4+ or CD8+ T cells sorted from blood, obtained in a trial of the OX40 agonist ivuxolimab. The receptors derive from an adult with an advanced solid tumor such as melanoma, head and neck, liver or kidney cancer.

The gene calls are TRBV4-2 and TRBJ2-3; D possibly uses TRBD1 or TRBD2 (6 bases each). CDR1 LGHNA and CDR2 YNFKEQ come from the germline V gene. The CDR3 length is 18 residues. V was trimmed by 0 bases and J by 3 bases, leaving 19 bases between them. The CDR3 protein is CASSQDKRGQERTDTQYF. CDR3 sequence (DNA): TGTGCCAGCAGCCAAGATAAACGGGGGCAGGAGAGGACAGATACGCAGTATTTT.

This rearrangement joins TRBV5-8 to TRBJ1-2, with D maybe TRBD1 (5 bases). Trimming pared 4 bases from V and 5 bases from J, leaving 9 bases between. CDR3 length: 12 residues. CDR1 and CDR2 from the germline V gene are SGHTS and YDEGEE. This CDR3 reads CASSNRQYGYTF. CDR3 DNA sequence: TGTGCCAGCAGCAATCGACAGTATGGCTACACCTTC.

CDR3 in amino acids: CASSPRVGADNEQFF. CDR3 bases: TGTGCCAGCAGCCCTAGAGTGGGAGCAGACAATGAGCAGTTCTTC. The J gene is TRBJ2-1, the V gene TRBV7-2; D possibly corresponds to TRBD2 (5 bases). The CDR3 length is 15 residues. The germline gives CDR1 SGHTA, CDR2 FQGNSA. The ends were cut back, 5 bases at V and 5 bases at J, with 16 bases in the middle.

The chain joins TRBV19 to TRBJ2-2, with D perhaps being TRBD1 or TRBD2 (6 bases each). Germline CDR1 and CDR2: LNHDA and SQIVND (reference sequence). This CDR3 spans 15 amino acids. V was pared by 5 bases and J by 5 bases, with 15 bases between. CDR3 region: CASSGRGRGTGELFF. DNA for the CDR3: TGTGCCAGTAGTGGCCGGGGGCGCGGAACCGGGGAGCTGTTTTTT.

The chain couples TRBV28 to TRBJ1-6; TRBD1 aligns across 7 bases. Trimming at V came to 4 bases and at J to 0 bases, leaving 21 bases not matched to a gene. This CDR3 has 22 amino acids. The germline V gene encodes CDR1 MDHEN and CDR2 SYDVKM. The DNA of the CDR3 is TGTGCCAGCAGTTCAACGTATTATCACAGGGGACGGCCTAGCTCCTATAATTCACCCCTCCACTTT. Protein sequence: CASSSTYYHRGRPSSYNSPLHF. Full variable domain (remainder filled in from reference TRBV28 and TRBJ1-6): DVKVTQSSRYLVKRTGEKVFLECVQDMDHENMFWYRQDPGLGLRLIYFSYDVKMKEKGDIPEGYSVSREKKERFSLILESASTNQTSMYLCASSSTYYHRGRPSSYNSPLHFGNGTRLTVT.